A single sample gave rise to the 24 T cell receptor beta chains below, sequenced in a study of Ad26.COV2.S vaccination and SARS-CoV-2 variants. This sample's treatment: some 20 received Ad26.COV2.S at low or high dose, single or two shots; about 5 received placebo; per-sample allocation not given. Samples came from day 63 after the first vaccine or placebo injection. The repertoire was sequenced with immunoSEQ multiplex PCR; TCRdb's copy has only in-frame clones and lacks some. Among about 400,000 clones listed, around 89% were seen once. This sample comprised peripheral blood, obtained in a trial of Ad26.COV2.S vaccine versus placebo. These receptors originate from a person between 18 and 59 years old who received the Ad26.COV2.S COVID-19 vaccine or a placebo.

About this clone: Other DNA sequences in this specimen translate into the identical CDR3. CDR3 amino acids: CASSEGGGNTIYF. CDR3 in DNA: TGTGCCAGCAGTGAAGGAGGGGGAAACACCATATATTTT. The chain has TRBV2 and TRBJ1-3, with D unclear. The CDR3 loop spans 13 amino acids. Between the trimmed V and J ends, which lost 1 base and 4 bases, there was a span of 5 bases. The V gene's germline CDR1 is SNHLY and CDR2 FYNNEI. Combining the CDR3 with reference TRBV2 and TRBJ1-3 gives the whole variable domain EPEVTQTPSHQVTQMGQEVILRCVPISNHLYFYWYRQILGQKVEFLVSFYNNEISEKSEIFDDQFSVERPDGSNFTLKIRSTKLEDSAMYFCASSEGGGNTIYFGEGSWLTVV.

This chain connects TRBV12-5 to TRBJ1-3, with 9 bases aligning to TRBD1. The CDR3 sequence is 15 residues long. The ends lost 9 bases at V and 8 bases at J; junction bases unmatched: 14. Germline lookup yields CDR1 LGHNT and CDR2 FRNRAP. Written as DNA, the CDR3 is TGTGCTAGCTCTTATAGGGACAGGGCATCGGACACCATATATTTT. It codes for CASSYRDRASDTIYF.

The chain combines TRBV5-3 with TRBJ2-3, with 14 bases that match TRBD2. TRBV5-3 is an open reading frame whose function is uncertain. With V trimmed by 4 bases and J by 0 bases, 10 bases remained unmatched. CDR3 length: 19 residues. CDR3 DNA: TGTGCCAGAAGCCCGGGGACTAGCGGGAGTTTCGGGAGCACAGATACGCAGTATTTT. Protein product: CARSPGTSGSFGSTDTQYF.

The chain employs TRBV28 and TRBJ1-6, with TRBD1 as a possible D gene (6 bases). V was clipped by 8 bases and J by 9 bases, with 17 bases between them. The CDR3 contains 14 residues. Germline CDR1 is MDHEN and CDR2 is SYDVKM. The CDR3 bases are TGTGCCAGCTCATGGGGGGCGGCGGGTTCACCCCTCCACTTT. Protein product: CASSWGAAGSPLHF.

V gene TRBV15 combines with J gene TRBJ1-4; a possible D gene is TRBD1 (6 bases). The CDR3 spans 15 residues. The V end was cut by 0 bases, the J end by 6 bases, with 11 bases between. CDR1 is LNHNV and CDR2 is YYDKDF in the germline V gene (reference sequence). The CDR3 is CATSRDGGRDEKLFF. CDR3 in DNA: TGTGCCACCAGCAGAGATGGGGGGCGCGATGAAAAACTGTTTTTT.

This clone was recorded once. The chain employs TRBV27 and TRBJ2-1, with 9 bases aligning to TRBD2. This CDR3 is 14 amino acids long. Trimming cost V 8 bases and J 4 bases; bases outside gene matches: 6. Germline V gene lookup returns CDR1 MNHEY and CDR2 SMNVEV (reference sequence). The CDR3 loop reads CASRLTSGYNEQFF. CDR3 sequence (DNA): TGTGCCAGCCGCCTAACTAGCGGGTACAATGAGCAGTTCTTC.

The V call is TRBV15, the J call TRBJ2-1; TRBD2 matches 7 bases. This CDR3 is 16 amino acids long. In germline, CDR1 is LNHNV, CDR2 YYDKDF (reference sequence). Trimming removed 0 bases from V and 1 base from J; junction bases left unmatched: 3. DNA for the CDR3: TGTGCCACCAGCAGAGATTCCGGGAGGTCCTACAATGAGCAGTTCTTC. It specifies CATSRDSGRSYNEQFF.

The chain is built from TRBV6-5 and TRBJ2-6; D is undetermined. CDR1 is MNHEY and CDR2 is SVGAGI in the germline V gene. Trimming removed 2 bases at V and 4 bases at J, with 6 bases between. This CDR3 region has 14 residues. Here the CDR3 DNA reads TGTGCCAGCAGTTACATTTCCGGGGCCAACGTCCTGACTTTC. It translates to CASSYISGANVLTF.

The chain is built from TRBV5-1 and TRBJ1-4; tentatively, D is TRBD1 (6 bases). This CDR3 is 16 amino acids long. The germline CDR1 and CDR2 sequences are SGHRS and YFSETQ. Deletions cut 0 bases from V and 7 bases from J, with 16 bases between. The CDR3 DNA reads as TGCGCCAGCAGCTTGGGGGGCCTAGGGGGTAGTGAAAAACTGTTTTTT. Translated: CASSLGGLGGSEKLFF.

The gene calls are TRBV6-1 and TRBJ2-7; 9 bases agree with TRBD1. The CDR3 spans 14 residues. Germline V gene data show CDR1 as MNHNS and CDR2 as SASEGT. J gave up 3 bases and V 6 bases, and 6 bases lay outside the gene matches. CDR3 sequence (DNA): TGTGCCAGCAGAGGGACAGGGACATTCTACGAGCAGTACTTC. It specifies CASRGTGTFYEQYF.

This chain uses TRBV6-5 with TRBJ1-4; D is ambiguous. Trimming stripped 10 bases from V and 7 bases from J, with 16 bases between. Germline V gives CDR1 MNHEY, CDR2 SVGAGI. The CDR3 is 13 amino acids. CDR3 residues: CATSGQNREKLFF. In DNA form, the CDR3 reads TGTGCCACAAGCGGTCAAAACCGTGAAAAACTGTTTTTT.

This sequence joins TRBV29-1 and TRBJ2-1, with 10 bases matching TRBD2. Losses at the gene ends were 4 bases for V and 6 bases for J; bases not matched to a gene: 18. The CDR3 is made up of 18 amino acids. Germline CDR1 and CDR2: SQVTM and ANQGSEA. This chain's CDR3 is CSVAGPSGRAGIGNEQFF. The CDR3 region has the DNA TGCAGCGTTGCGGGGCCCAGCGGGAGGGCCGGTATCGGCAATGAGCAGTTCTTC.

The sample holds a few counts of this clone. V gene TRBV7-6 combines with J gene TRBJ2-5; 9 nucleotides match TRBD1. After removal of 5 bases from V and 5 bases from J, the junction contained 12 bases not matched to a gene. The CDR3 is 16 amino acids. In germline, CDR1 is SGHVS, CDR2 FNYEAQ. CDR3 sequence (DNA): TGTGCCAGCAGCCCCTCGGGACAGGGCTTCCGGGAGACCCAGTACTTC. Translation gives CASSPSGQGFRETQYF.

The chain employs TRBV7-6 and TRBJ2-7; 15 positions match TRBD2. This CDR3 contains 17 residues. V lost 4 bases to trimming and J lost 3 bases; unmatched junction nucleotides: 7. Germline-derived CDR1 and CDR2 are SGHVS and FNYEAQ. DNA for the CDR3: TGTGCCAGCAGCTCGCCTCCGGGACTAGCGGGAGGCTACGAGCAGTACTTC. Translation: CASSSPPGLAGGYEQYF. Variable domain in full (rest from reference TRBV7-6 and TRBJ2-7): GAGVSQSPRYKVTKRGQDVALRCDPISGHVSLYWYRQALGQGPEFLTYFNYEAQQDKSGLPNDRFSAERPEGSISTLTIQRTEQRDSAMYRCASSSPPGLAGGYEQYFGPGTRLTVT.

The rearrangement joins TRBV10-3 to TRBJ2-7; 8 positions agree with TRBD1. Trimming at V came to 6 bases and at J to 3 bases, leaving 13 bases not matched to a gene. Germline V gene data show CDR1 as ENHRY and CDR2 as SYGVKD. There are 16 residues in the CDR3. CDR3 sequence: CAISGSWTGQYYEQYF. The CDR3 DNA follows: TGTGCCATCAGCGGTTCCTGGACAGGGCAATACTACGAGCAGTACTTC.

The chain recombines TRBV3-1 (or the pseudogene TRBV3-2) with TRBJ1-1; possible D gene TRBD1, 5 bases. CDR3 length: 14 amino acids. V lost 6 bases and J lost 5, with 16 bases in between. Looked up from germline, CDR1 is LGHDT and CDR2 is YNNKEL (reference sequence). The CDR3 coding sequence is TGTGCCAGCAGGGAGACGGGTGGGGGGACTGAAGCTTTCTTT. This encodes CASRETGGGTEAFF.

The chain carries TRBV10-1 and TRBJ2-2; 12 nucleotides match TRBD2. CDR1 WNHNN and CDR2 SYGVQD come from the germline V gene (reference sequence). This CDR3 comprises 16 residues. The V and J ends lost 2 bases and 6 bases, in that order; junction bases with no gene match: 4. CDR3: CASSETLAGGPGELFF. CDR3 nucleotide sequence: TGCGCCAGCAGTGAGACCCTAGCGGGAGGGCCCGGGGAGCTGTTTTTT.

The CDR3 loop is CASRIGTADEQYF. The CDR3 DNA follows: TGTGCCAGCAGAATTGGGACCGCGGACGAGCAGTACTTC. This chain links TRBV12-3 or TRBV12-4 with TRBJ2-7, with D perhaps TRBD1 or TRBD2 (5 bases each). Trimming shortened V by 6 bases and J by 5 bases, and 14 bases separated the two germline ends. The CDR3 sequence is 13 residues long.

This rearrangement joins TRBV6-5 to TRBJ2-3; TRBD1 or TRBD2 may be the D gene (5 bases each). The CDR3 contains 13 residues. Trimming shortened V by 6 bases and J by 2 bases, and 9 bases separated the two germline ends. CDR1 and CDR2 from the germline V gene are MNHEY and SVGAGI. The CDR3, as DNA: TGTGCCAGCAGGGCCGGGGCCACAGATACGCAGTATTTT. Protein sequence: CASRAGATDTQYF.

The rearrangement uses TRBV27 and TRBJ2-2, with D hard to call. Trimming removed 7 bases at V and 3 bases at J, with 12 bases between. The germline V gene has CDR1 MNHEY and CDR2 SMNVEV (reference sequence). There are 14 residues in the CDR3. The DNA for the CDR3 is TGTGCCAGCATACCTCGGTGGGACACCGGGGAGCTGTTTTTT. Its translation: CASIPRWDTGELFF.

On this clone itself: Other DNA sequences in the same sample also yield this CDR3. The DNA of the CDR3 is TGTGCCAGCAGGGTTTCCGGGGCCAACGTCCTGACTTTC. It translates to CASRVSGANVLTF. V usage is TRBV19 and J usage is TRBJ2-6; TRBD1 might be the D (5 bases). CDR1 and CDR2 from the germline V gene are LNHDA and SQIVND (reference sequence). V lost 9 bases and J 4 bases, leaving 10 bases between the germline ends. CDR3 length: 13 amino acids.

The CDR3 protein is CATSDAGQKTQYF. The CDR3 DNA reads TGTGCCACCAGTGATGCGGGACAGAAGACCCAGTACTTC. The chain recombines TRBV24-1 with TRBJ2-5; possible D gene TRBD1, 7 bases. The V gene's germline CDR1 is KGHDR and CDR2 SFDVKD. The V end lost 3 bases, the J end lost 6 bases, and 10 bases lay between the germline ends. The CDR3 sequence is 13 residues long.

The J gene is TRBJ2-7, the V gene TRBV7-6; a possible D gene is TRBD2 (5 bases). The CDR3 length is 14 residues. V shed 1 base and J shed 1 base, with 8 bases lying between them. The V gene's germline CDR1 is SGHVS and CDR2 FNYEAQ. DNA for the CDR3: TGTGCCAGCAGCTTAGTCGGGGATTCCTACGAGCAGTACTTC. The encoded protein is CASSLVGDSYEQYF.

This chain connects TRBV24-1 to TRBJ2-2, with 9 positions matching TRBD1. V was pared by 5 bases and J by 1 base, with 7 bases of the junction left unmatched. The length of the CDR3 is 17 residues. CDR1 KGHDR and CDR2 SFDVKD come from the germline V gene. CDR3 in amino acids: CATSAPRQGVNTGELFF. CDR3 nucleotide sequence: TGTGCCACCAGTGCCCCGAGACAGGGGGTGAACACCGGGGAGCTGTTTTTT.